The 31 T cell receptor beta chains below come from one sample, sequenced in a study of cytomegalovirus exposure and HLA in healthy donors. The PCR employed 60 Vbeta primers together with 13 Jbeta primers. Clones were read by immunoSEQ multiplex PCR, and TCRdb kept only the in-frame ones, dropping some. The sample contains some 150,000 clones, approximately 80% of which appear only once. The sequencing input was PBMCs. All receptors derive from a male donor in good health and CMV-seronegative.

This clone was recorded only once. The chain combines TRBV12-2 with TRBJ2-7; the table's D call, TRBD1, has no DNA check behind it. TRBV12-2 is a pseudogene segment. The CDR3 totals 20 residues. The CDR3 reads CASRLSLRNRVTHHSYEQYF. CDR3 in DNA: TGTGCAAGTCGCTTATCCCTCAGGAACAGGGTTACCCATCACTCCTACGAGCAGTACTTC.

The chain couples TRBV2 to TRBJ2-3; D is possibly TRBD1 (6 bases). CDR1 is SNHLY and CDR2 is FYNNEI in the germline V gene. CDR3 length: 15 amino acids. V lost 3 bases to trimming and J lost 3 bases, with 13 bases between them. CDR3 sequence reads: CASSEEQGSTDTQYF. CDR3 nucleotide sequence: TGTGCCAGCAGTGAGGAACAGGGAAGTACAGATACGCAGTATTTT.

This chain uses TRBV4-1 with TRBJ1-2; D is undetermined. Trimming cost V 2 bases and J 8 bases, with 9 bases left between them. The CDR3 has 12 residues. The germline V gene encodes CDR1 MGHRA and CDR2 YSYEKL. CDR3 amino acids: CASSQPSTGYTF. The CDR3 DNA follows: TGCGCCAGCAGCCAACCCTCTACGGGCTACACCTTC.

The chain has TRBV15 and TRBJ2-3, with D possibly matching TRBD1 (6 bases). The CDR3 has 18 amino acids. CDR1 is LNHNV and CDR2 is YYDKDF in the germline V gene (reference sequence). V lost 0 bases and J 0 bases, leaving 16 bases between the germline ends. In DNA form, the CDR3 reads TGTGCCACCAGCAGAGAGACAGGACTTTTGACTAGCACAGATACGCAGTATTTT. This gives the protein CATSRETGLLTSTDTQYF.

The chain couples TRBV7-9 to TRBJ2-4; TRBD1 might be the D (6 bases). This CDR3 contains 13 residues. The germline CDR1 and CDR2 sequences are SEHNR and FQNEAQ (reference sequence). With 2 bases removed from V and 7 bases from J, the gap between germline ends came to 9 bases. CDR3 nucleotides: TGTGCCAGCAGCTTACAGGGGTTCAACATTCAGTACTTC. Translating gives CASSLQGFNIQYF. Drawing the rest from reference TRBV7-9 and TRBJ2-4, the complete variable domain is DTGVSQNPRHKITKRGQNVTFRCDPISEHNRLYWYRQTLGQGPEFLTYFQNEAQLEKSRLLSDRFSAERPKGSFSTLEIQRTEQGDSAMYLCASSLQGFNIQYFGAGTRLSVL.

The chain employs TRBV7-2 and TRBJ1-3; the D gene is possibly TRBD1 (5 bases). Germline V gene sequence: CDR1 SGHTA, CDR2 FQGNSA. V lost 6 bases to trimming and J lost 4 bases, with 13 bases between them. This CDR3 has 14 amino acids. The CDR3 DNA is TGTGCCAGCAGAGTGGGGGGGAGCGGAAACACCATATATTTT. Protein: CASRVGGSGNTIYF.

This chain uses TRBV18 with TRBJ1-1; tentative D call: TRBD1 (5 bases). Per the germline V gene, CDR1 is KGHSH and CDR2 is LQKENI. The CDR3 length is 17 residues. Trimming left V 1 base short and J 2 bases short, with 17 bases between. The CDR3 DNA follows: TGTGCCAGCTCACCACTTTATGGGACTGCCCAAAACACTGAAGCTTTCTTT. This codes for CASSPLYGTAQNTEAFF.

This clone showed up just once. This chain uses TRBV2 with TRBJ1-1, with a tentative D call TRBD1 (6 bases). With 1 base removed from V and 2 bases from J, the gap between germline ends came to 14 bases. Germline-derived CDR1 and CDR2 are SNHLY and FYNNEI. The CDR3 spans 16 residues. The CDR3 protein is CASSEEVLQGNTEAFF. CDR3 bases: TGTGCCAGCAGTGAAGAGGTACTACAGGGAAACACTGAAGCTTTCTTT. Drawing the rest from reference TRBV2 and TRBJ1-1, the complete variable domain is EPEVTQTPSHQVTQMGQEVILRCVPISNHLYFYWYRQILGQKVEFLVSFYNNEISEKSEIFDDQFSVERPDGSNFTLKIRSTKLEDSAMYFCASSEEVLQGNTEAFFGQGTRLTVV.

V gene TRBV18 combines with J gene TRBJ1-2; D call uncertain. Looked up from germline, CDR1 is KGHSH and CDR2 is LQKENI. Trimming left V 3 bases short and J 0 bases short, with 17 bases between. The CDR3 has 17 amino acids. The CDR3 region has the DNA TGTGCCAGCTCACCGGCACTAGTCAGTGGGGCTAACTATGGCTACACCTTC. This codes for CASSPALVSGANYGYTF.

J is TRBJ1-6 and V is TRBV27; a weak D match, TRBD1 (6 bases). The CDR3 totals 15 residues. CDR1 is MNHEY, CDR2 SMNVEV, per germline (reference sequence). V was pared by 7 bases and J by 6 bases, with 16 bases between. In nucleotides, the CDR3 is TGTGCCAGCACCTTAAGACAGGCCGCTAATTCACCCCTCCACTTT. Protein: CASTLRQAANSPLHF.

The rearrangement joins TRBV9 to TRBJ1-1; tentative D call: TRBD1 (6 bases). CDR3 length: 14 amino acids. Trimming stripped 0 bases from V and 5 bases from J, with 11 bases between. Germline V gives CDR1 SGDLS, CDR2 YYNGEE. CDR3 in DNA: TGTGCCAGCAGCGTAGAGAGCAGGGGAACTGAAGCTTTCTTT. The encoded protein is CASSVESRGTEAFF.

The chain uses TRBV30 and TRBJ1-3, with a possible D match to TRBD1 (5 bases). The CDR3 extends over 12 amino acids. The germline V gene has CDR1 GTSNPN and CDR2 SVGIG (reference sequence). Trimming pared 7 bases from V and 4 bases from J, leaving 11 bases between. The CDR3 reads CASLRGGNTIYF. CDR3 in DNA: TGTGCCTCCTTGCGGGGGGGAAACACCATATATTTT. The full variable domain, completed using reference TRBV30 and TRBJ1-3, is SQTIHQWPATLVQPVGSPLSLECTVEGTSNPNLYWYRQAAGRGLQLLFYSVGIGQISSEVPQNLSASRPQDRQFILSSKKLLLSDSGFYLCASLRGGNTIYFGEGSWLTVV.

In this sample, this clone turned up once. The rearrangement uses TRBV25-1 and TRBJ2-5; no firm D call. The assigned J gene may be wrong: the sequence end matches TRBJ2-7 better. CDR1 and CDR2 from the germline V gene are MGHDK and SYGVNS. The CDR3 covers 13 residues. The chain's CDR3 is CASSGVEDYEQYF. The CDR3 DNA reads TGTGCCAGCAGCGGAGTCGAGGATTACGAGCAGTACTTC.

The chain combines TRBV1 with TRBJ2-5; no DNA check was done on the table's D call, TRBD2. TRBV1 represents a pseudogene. The CDR3 covers 18 residues. CDR3 sequence reads: CTSSQAPLAGPSQETQYF. The CDR3 DNA reads as TGCACCAGCAGCCAAGCCCCCCTAGCGGGTCCGAGCCAAGAGACCCAGTACTTC.

This chain links TRBV30 with TRBJ1-2, with a tentative D call TRBD1 (6 bases). Deletions cut 2 bases from V and 6 bases from J, with 19 bases between. The CDR3 covers 15 residues. Looked up from germline, CDR1 is GTSNPN and CDR2 is SVGIG (reference sequence). Here the CDR3 reads CAWSRTVRDLHGYTF. The CDR3 DNA reads as TGTGCCTGGAGTAGGACAGTGAGGGACCTTCATGGCTACACCTTC.

This clone was seen just once. The chain couples TRBV7-4 to TRBJ1-5; TRBD1 agrees at 7 bases. The CDR3 is 14 amino acids. The trim removed 3 bases at V and 4 bases at J, leaving 3 bases unmatched. Germline CDR1 is SGHVT and CDR2 is SQSDAQ. Here the CDR3 DNA reads TGTGCCAGCAGCTTCGACAGGGCGAATCAGCCCCAGCATTTT. It encodes CASSFDRANQPQHF. Variable domain in full (rest from reference TRBV7-4 and TRBJ1-5): GAGVSQSPRYKVAKRGRDVALRCDSISGHVTLYWYRQTLGQGSEVLTYSQSDAQRDKSGRPSGRFSAERPERSVSTLKIQRTEQGDSAVYLCASSFDRANQPQHFGDGTRLSIL.

The J gene is TRBJ1-2, the V gene TRBV19; 8 bases align to TRBD1. Trimming at V came to 4 bases and at J to 4 bases, leaving 8 bases not matched to a gene. There are 15 residues in the CDR3. Germline V lookup: CDR1 LNHDA, CDR2 SQIVND (reference sequence). In nucleotides, the CDR3 is TGTGCCAGTAGTACCGGGACAGGTAAATCCTATGGCTACACCTTC. Translation: CASSTGTGKSYGYTF.

The V call is TRBV19, the J call TRBJ2-7, with TRBD2 matching 7 bases. Germline loops: CDR1 LNHDA, CDR2 SQIVND (reference sequence). The V gene end was trimmed by 11 bases and the J gene end by 3 bases; junction bases not matched to a gene: 1. The CDR3 is 10 residues long. The CDR3 loop is CAGGGYEQYF. CDR3 DNA sequence: TGTGCCGGCGGGGGCTACGAGCAGTACTTC.

This clone was recorded once. The chain carries TRBV9 and TRBJ1-3, with TRBD1 matching over 8 bases. Germline CDR1 reads SGDLS; CDR2 reads YYNGEE. The CDR3 is made up of 18 amino acids. Unmatched junction bases numbered 13, after V lost 3 bases and J lost 2 bases. The CDR3, as DNA: TGTGCCAGCAGCGCGAGAGGAGGCGGACAGGGAGCTGGAAACACCATATATTTT. Translated, it gives CASSARGGGQGAGNTIYF.

The rearrangement joins TRBV15 to TRBJ2-2; 9 bases align to TRBD2. The CDR3 spans 16 residues. The germline V gene has CDR1 LNHNV and CDR2 YYDKDF (reference sequence). V shed 7 bases and J 7 bases; nucleotides not matched to a gene: 13. The DNA for the CDR3 is TGTGCCACCAAACCCTCGGGCGGGGGGGAAAACGGGGAGCTGTTTTTT. Its translation: CATKPSGGGENGELFF.

This chain joins TRBV28 and TRBJ1-2; TRBD1 might be the D (5 bases). The V and J ends lost 6 bases and 4 bases respectively, with 15 bases between them. Germline loops: CDR1 MDHEN, CDR2 SYDVKM. CDR3 length equals 14 residues. In DNA form, the CDR3 reads TGTGCCAGCAGCTTAGGGCAGGGAGGCTATGGCTACACCTTC. Its translation: CASSLGQGGYGYTF.

This clone was recorded once. The J gene is TRBJ2-5, the V gene TRBV11-2; D ambiguous. CDR3 size: 13 residues. Germline V gene lookup returns CDR1 SGHAT and CDR2 FQNNGV. The V and J ends lost 6 bases and 1 base respectively, with 9 bases between them. DNA for the CDR3: TGTGCCAGCAGACCCCAGGTCCAAGAGACCCAGTACTTC. This translates into CASRPQVQETQYF.

This rearrangement joins TRBV14 to TRBJ2-2, with 7 bases identical to TRBD1. Looked up from germline, CDR1 is SGHDN and CDR2 is FVKESK. V gave up 6 bases and J gave up 4 bases; unmatched junction bases: 5. CDR3 length equals 14 residues. CDR3 nucleotide sequence: TGTGCCAGCAGACAGGGGTTGATCACCGGGGAGCTGTTTTTT. The encoded protein is CASRQGLITGELFF.

In its sample, this clone was seen a few times. J is TRBJ1-2 and V is TRBV11-2; 7 nucleotides agree with TRBD1. Trimming removed 0 bases from V and 8 bases from J; junction bases left unmatched: 3. CDR3 length equals 13 residues. CDR1 and CDR2 from the germline V gene are SGHAT and FQNNGV. CDR3 in amino acids: CASSLERTGGYTF. The CDR3 bases are TGTGCCAGCAGCTTAGAACGGACAGGAGGCTACACCTTC.

The chain recombines TRBV27 with TRBJ2-5, with TRBD1 matching over 10 bases. V dropped 3 bases and J dropped 5; count of bases not matched to a gene: 9. The germline V gene encodes CDR1 MNHEY and CDR2 SMNVEV (reference sequence). The CDR3 totals 16 residues. The chain's CDR3 is CASSLRTGGLGETQYF. The CDR3 DNA sequence: TGTGCCAGCAGTTTGCGGACAGGGGGATTGGGGGAGACCCAGTACTTC.

This clone showed up just once. The chain links TRBV10-3 to TRBJ2-2, with 9 bases lining up with TRBD2. Per germline, CDR1 ENHRY and CDR2 SYGVKD. V was clipped by 7 bases and J by 5 bases; unmatched bases: 5. The CDR3 spans 14 residues. As DNA, the CDR3 is TGTGCCATCACCGGCGGGGGGGGTACCGGGGAGCTGTTTTTT. This encodes CAITGGGGTGELFF.

This rearrangement joins TRBV7-2 to TRBJ1-6; 7 bases match TRBD1. The CDR3 sequence is 14 residues long. Germline V gene sequence: CDR1 SGHTA, CDR2 FQGNSA. Losses at the gene ends were 3 bases for V and 8 bases for J; bases not matched to a gene: 4. The CDR3 nucleotides are TGTGCCAGCAGCTTCTCCCAGGGGGATTCACCCCTCCACTTT. It yields the protein CASSFSQGDSPLHF.

The sample holds a few counts of this clone. V and J are TRBV6-1 and TRBJ1-2, with D unresolved. V dropped 4 bases and J dropped 1 base, with 7 bases sitting between them. CDR1 is MNHNS, CDR2 SASEGT, per germline. The CDR3 has 13 amino acids. The CDR3 loop reads CASSAGNNYGYTF. Written as DNA, the CDR3 is TGTGCCAGCAGTGCGGGGAATAACTATGGCTACACCTTC.

The rearrangement links TRBV11-2 to TRBJ2-7, with TRBD2 as a possible D gene (6 bases). Germline assignment: CDR1 SGHAT and CDR2 FQNNGV. The CDR3 has 16 residues. Trimming stripped 1 base from V and 0 bases from J, with 13 bases between. CDR3 bases: TGTGCCAGCAGCTTAGTATTCGGGAGCAACTCCTACGAGCAGTACTTC. Its protein is CASSLVFGSNSYEQYF.

This chain joins TRBV28 and TRBJ1-1; D is unresolved. This CDR3 has 11 amino acids. The V end was cut by 8 bases, the J end by 5 bases, with 9 bases between. Germline loops: CDR1 MDHEN, CDR2 SYDVKM. CDR3 protein: CASLRGTEAFF. The CDR3 bases are TGTGCCAGCCTAAGAGGGACTGAAGCTTTCTTT.

V and J are TRBV30 and TRBJ2-5, with D perhaps TRBD2 (5 bases). The CDR3 contains 15 residues. Looked up from germline, CDR1 is GTSNPN and CDR2 is SVGIG (reference sequence). V gave up 3 bases and J gave up 1 base, with 15 bases separating them. CDR3 region: CAWRAGLLGQETQYF. The CDR3 bases are TGTGCCTGGAGAGCTGGACTTTTGGGCCAAGAGACCCAGTACTTC.